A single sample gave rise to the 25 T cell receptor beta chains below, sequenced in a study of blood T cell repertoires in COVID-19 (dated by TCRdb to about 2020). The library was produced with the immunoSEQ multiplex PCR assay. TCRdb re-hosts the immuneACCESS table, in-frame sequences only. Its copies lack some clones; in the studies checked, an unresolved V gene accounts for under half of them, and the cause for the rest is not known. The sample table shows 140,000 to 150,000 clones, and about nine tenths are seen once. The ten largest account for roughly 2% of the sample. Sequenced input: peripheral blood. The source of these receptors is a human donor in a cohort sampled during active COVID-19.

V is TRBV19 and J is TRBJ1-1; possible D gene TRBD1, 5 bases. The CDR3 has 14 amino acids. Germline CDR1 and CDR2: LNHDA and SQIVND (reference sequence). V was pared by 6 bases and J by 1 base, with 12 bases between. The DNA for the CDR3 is TGTGCCAGTAGCCCCGTTGACAGGAACACTGAAGCTTTCTTT. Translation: CASSPVDRNTEAFF.

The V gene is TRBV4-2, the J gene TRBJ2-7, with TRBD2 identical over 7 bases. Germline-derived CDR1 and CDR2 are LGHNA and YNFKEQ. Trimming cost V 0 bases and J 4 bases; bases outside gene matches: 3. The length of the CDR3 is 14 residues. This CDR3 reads CASSQETGGYEQYF. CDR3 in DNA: TGTGCCAGCAGCCAAGAAACGGGAGGTTACGAGCAGTACTTC.

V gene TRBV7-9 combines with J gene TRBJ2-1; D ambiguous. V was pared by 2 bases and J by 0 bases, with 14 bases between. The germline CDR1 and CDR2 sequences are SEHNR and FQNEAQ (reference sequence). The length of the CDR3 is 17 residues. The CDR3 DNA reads TGTGCCAGCAGCTTAAACGTCGCCACGAGCTCCTACAATGAGCAGTTCTTC. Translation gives CASSLNVATSSYNEQFF.

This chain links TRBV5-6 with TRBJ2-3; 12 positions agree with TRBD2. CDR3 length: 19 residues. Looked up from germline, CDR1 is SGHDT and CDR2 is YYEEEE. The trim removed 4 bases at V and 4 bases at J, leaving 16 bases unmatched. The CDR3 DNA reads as TGTGCCAGCAGCCCGGGACTAGCGGGCCTCCGGAGAAGTGCAGATACGCAGTATTTT. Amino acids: CASSPGLAGLRRSADTQYF. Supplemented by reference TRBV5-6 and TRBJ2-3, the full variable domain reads DAGVTQSPTHLIKTRGQQVTLRCSPKSGHDTVSWYQQALGQGPQFIFQYYEEEERQRGNFPDRFSGHQFPNYSSELNVNALLLGDSALYLCASSPGLAGLRRSADTQYFGPGTRLTVL.

CDR3 in DNA: TGTGCCAGTAGTAGCAGTCCTAAGGGGAATGAGCAGTTCTTC. Residues: CASSSSPKGNEQFF. This chain connects TRBV19 to TRBJ2-1; D is perhaps TRBD1 (5 bases). Germline values: CDR1 LNHDA, CDR2 SQIVND (reference sequence). V lost 4 bases and J lost 7, with 14 bases in between. The CDR3 spans 14 residues.

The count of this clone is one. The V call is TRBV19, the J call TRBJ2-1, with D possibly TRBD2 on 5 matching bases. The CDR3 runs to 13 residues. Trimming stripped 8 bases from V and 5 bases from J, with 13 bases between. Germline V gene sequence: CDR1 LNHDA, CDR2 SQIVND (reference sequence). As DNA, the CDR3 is TGTGCCAGTCATAACGGGAACAACAATGAGCAGTTCTTC. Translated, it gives CASHNGNNNEQFF.

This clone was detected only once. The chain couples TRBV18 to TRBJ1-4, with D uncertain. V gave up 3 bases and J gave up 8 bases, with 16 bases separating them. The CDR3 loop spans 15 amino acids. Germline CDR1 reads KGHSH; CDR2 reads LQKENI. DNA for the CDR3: TGTGCCAGCTCACCCCCGGGAAGCTCACGAGAAAAACTGTTTTTT. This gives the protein CASSPPGSSREKLFF.

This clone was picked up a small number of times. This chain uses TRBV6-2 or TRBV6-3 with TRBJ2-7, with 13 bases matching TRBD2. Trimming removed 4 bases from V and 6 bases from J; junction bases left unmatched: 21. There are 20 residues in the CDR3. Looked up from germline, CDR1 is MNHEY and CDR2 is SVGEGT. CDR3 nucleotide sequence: TGTGCCAGCAGTTCCCCCAGAAAGGGGGCTACTAGCGGGAGGGTTGGCGAGCAGTACTTC. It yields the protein CASSSPRKGATSGRVGEQYF.

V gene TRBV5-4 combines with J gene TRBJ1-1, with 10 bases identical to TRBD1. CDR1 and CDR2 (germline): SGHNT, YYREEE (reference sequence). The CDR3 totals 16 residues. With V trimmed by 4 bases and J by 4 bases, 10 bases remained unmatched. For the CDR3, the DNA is TGTGCCAGCAGCACCGGATTGACAGGGGGCAGCACTGAAGCTTTCTTT. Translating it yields CASSTGLTGGSTEAFF. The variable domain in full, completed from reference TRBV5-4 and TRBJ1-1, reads ETGVTQSPTHLIKTRGQQVTLRCSSQSGHNTVSWYQQALGQGPQFIFQYYREEENGRGNFPPRFSGLQFPNYSSELNVNALELDDSALYLCASSTGLTGGSTEAFFGQGTRLTVV.

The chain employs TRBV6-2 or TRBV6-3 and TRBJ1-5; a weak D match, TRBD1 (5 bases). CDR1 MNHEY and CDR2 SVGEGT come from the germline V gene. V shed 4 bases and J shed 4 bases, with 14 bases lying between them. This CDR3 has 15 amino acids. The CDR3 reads CASSSRQGFNQPQHF. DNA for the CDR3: TGTGCCAGCAGTTCGAGGCAGGGTTTTAATCAGCCCCAGCATTTT.

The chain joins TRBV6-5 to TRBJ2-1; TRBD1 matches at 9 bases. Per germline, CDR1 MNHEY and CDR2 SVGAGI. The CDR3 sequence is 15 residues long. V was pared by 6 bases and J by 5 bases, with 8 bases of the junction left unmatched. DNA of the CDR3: TGTGCCAGCAGACCACAGGGGGCTTCCCACAATGAGCAGTTCTTC. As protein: CASRPQGASHNEQFF.

Here the CDR3 reads CASSESRTSGIHEQYF. The CDR3 DNA reads TGCGCCAGCAGTGAGTCGAGGACTAGCGGGATCCACGAGCAGTACTTC. The gene calls are TRBV10-2 and TRBJ2-7; the match to TRBD2 covers 12 bases. Germline V CDR1 and CDR2: WSHSY, SAAADI. The CDR3 has 16 amino acids. Germline trimming cut 0 bases from V and 5 bases from J; bases unmatched to any gene: 5.

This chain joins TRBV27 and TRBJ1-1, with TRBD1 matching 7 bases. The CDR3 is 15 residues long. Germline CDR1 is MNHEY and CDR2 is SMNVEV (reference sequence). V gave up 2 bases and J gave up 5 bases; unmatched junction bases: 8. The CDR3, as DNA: TGTGCCAGCAGTTTAGGAAAGGGGGCTGGGACTGAAGCTTTCTTT. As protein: CASSLGKGAGTEAFF.

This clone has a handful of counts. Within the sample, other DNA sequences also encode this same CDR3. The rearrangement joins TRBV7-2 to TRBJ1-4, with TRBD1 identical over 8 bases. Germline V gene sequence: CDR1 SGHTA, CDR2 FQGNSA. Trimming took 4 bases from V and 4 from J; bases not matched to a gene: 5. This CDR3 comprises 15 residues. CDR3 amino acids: CASSYGQGDNEKLFF. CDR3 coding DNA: TGTGCCAGCAGCTATGGACAGGGCGATAATGAAAAACTGTTTTTT.

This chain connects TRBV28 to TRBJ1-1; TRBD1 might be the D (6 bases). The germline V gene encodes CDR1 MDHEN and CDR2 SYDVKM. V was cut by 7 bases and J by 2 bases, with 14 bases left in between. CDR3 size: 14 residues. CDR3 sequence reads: CASIKLQGNTEAFF. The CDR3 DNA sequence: TGTGCCAGCATTAAACTACAGGGAAACACTGAAGCTTTCTTT. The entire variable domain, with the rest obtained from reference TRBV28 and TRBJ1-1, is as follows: DVKVTQSSRYLVKRTGEKVFLECVQDMDHENMFWYRQDPGLGLRLIYFSYDVKMKEKGDIPEGYSVSREKKERFSLILESASTNQTSMYLCASIKLQGNTEAFFGQGTRLTVV.

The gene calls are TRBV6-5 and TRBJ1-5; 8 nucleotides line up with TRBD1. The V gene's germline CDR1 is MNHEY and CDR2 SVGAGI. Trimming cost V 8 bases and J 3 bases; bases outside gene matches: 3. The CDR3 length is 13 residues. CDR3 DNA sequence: TGTGCCAGCGCAGGGGGCAACAATCAGCCCCAGCATTTT. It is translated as CASAGGNNQPQHF.

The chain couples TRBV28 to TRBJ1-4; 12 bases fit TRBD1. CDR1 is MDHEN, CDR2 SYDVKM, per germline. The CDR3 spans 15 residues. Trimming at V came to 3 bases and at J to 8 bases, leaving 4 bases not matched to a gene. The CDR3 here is CASSFAGTGGEKLFF. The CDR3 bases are TGTGCCAGCAGTTTCGCCGGGACAGGGGGCGAAAAACTGTTTTTT.

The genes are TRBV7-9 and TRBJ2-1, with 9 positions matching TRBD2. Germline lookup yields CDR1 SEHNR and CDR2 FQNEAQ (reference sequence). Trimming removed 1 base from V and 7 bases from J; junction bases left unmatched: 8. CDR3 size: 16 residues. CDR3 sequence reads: CASSLGSGGSGNEQFF. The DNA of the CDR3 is TGTGCCAGCAGCTTAGGAAGCGGGGGGTCGGGGAATGAGCAGTTCTTC.

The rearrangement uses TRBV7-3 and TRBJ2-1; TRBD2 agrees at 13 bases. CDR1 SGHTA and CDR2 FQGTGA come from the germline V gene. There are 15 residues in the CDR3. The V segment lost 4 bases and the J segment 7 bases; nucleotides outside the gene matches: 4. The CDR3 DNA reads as TGTGCCAGCAGCTCAGGACTAGCGGGAGCTAATGAGCAGTTCTTC. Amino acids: CASSSGLAGANEQFF.

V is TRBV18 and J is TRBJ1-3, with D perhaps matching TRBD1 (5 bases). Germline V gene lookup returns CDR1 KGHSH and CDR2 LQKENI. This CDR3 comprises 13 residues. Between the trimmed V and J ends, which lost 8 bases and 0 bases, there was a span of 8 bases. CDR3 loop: CASTGVSGNTIYF. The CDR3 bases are TGTGCCAGCACGGGGGTCTCTGGAAACACCATATATTTT.

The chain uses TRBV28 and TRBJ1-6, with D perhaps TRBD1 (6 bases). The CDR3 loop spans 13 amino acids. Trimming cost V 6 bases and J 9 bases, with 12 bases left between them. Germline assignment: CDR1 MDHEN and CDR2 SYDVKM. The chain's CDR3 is CASRTGTGSPLHF. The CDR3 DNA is TGTGCCAGCAGAACAGGGACGGGTTCACCCCTCCACTTT.

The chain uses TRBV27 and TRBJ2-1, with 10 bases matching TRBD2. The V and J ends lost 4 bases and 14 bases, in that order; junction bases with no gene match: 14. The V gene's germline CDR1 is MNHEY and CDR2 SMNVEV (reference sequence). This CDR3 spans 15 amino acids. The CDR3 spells CASSSSGGLAGVEFF. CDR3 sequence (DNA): TGTGCCAGCAGTTCCTCGGGGGGCCTAGCGGGGGTTGAGTTCTTC.

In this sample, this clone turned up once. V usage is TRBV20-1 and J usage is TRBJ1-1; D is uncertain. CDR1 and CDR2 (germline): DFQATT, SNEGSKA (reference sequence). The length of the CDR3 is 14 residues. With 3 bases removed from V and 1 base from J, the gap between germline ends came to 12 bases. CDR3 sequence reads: CSASIRLQNTEAFF. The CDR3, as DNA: TGCAGTGCTAGTATAAGACTCCAGAACACTGAAGCTTTCTTT.

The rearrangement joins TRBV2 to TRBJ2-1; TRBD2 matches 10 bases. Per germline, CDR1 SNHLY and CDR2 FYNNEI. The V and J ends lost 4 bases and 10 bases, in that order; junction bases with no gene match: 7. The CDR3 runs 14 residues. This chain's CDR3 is CASSAGLANTEQFF. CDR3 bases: TGTGCCAGCAGTGCGGGACTAGCGAATACCGAGCAGTTCTTC.

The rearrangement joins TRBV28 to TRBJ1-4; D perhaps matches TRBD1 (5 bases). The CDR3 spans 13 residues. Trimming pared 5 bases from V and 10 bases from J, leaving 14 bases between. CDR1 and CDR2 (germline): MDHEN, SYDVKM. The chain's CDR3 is CASSTRDLRKLFF. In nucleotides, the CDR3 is TGTGCCAGCAGTACCAGGGATCTACGAAAACTGTTTTTT.